This entry lists 14 T cell receptor beta chains sequenced from one sample in a study of OX40 agonist ivuxolimab in advanced cancers. Clones were sequenced by immunoSEQ multiplex PCR, and TCRdb holds only the in-frame ones, with some missing. The repertoire holds approximately 51,000 clones, 65% to 85% seen once, with around 2% in the top ten. Specimen: CD4+ or CD8+ T cells sorted from blood, collected in a trial of the OX40 agonist ivuxolimab. These receptors originate from an adult with an advanced solid tumor such as melanoma, head and neck, liver or kidney cancer.

This clone was found a few times. The chain has TRBV12-5 and TRBJ1-3; D unresolved. Trimming took off 2 bases at V and 0 bases at J, with 5 bases between the two ends. CDR1 is LGHNT, CDR2 FRNRAP, per germline. The CDR3 runs 14 residues. The CDR3 bases are TGTGCTAGTGGTTTGCCCTCCTCTGGAAACACCATATATTTT. Amino acid sequence: CASGLPSSGNTIYF.

The chain carries TRBV5-6 and TRBJ2-7; a possible D gene is TRBD1 (5 bases). The V and J ends lost 5 bases and 7 bases respectively, with 13 bases between them. Per germline, CDR1 SGHDT and CDR2 YYEEEE. This CDR3 is built from 12 residues. The CDR3 region has the DNA TGTGCCAGCAGTCTGGACACGCGGGAGCAGTACTTC. This codes for CASSLDTREQYF.

J is TRBJ1-2 and V is TRBV7-3; 7 positions agree with TRBD1. Germline CDR1 and CDR2: SGHTA and FQGTGA. Trimming removed 5 bases from V and 4 bases from J; junction bases left unmatched: 10. The CDR3 length is 15 residues. This chain's CDR3 is CASSRPGGLTYGYTF. CDR3 in DNA: TGTGCCAGCAGCCGCCCAGGGGGTTTAACCTATGGCTACACCTTC.

The chain couples TRBV19 to TRBJ1-5; D unclear. This CDR3 region has 13 residues. Germline V gives CDR1 LNHDA, CDR2 SQIVND (reference sequence). The V end lost 6 bases, the J end lost 7 bases, and 13 bases lay between the germline ends. DNA for the CDR3: TGTGCCAGTAGCCGGAGTCGGGGACAGCCCCAGCATTTT. Translating gives CASSRSRGQPQHF. Variable domain in full (rest from reference TRBV19 and TRBJ1-5): DGGITQSPKYLFRKEGQNVTLSCEQNLNHDAMYWYRQDPGQGLRLIYYSQIVNDFQKGDIAEGYSVSREKKESFPLTVTSAQKNPTAFYLCASSRSRGQPQHFGDGTRLSIL.

V is TRBV5-1 and J is TRBJ2-2, with TRBD1 identical over 9 bases. The V gene's germline CDR1 is SGHRS and CDR2 YFSETQ. With V trimmed by 3 bases and J by 2 bases, 8 bases remained unmatched. CDR3 length equals 17 residues. The CDR3 sequence is CASSSRPTGGNTGELFF. The CDR3 DNA follows: TGCGCCAGCAGCTCACGCCCTACAGGGGGCAACACCGGGGAGCTGTTTTTT.

The rearrangement joins TRBV14 to TRBJ2-2; D gene ambiguous. The CDR3 sequence is 13 residues long. Germline V CDR1 and CDR2: SGHDN, FVKESK. The V gene lost 4 bases and the J gene lost 4 bases, with 7 bases spanning the gap. CDR3 nucleotide sequence: TGTGCCAGCAGCCTGGACCTCACCGGGGAGCTGTTTTTT. Its protein is CASSLDLTGELFF.

Comments on this clone: Different DNA sequences within this sample yield the same CDR3. The chain carries TRBV5-1 and TRBJ2-3; D gene unclear. V lost 0 bases and J lost 3, with 8 bases in between. Germline CDR1 is SGHRS and CDR2 is YFSETQ. The CDR3 sequence is 14 residues long. In DNA form, the CDR3 reads TGCGCCAGCAGCTTGGACAGTGGGACAGATACGCAGTATTTT. Translating it yields CASSLDSGTDTQYF.

The J gene is TRBJ1-2, the V gene TRBV27, with D uncertain. The V end lost 8 bases, the J end lost 4 bases, and 17 bases lay between the germline ends. The CDR3 covers 14 residues. Per germline, CDR1 MNHEY and CDR2 SMNVEV (reference sequence). The chain's CDR3 is CASRVTSTFYGYTF. CDR3 bases: TGTGCCAGCCGCGTCACCTCCACCTTCTATGGCTACACCTTC.

The chain carries TRBV7-9 and TRBJ2-1; 12 bases match TRBD2. The junction had 4 bases not matched to a gene; V was cut back by 5 bases and J by 5 bases. Germline assignment: CDR1 SEHNR and CDR2 FQNEAQ (reference sequence). There are 15 residues in the CDR3. CDR3 loop: CASSALAGGNNEQFF. DNA for the CDR3: TGTGCCAGCAGCGCACTAGCGGGAGGCAACAATGAGCAGTTCTTC.

The genes are TRBV10-1 and TRBJ2-1; D is unclear. Germline CDR1 reads WNHNN; CDR2 reads SYGVQD (reference sequence). The CDR3 runs 16 residues. Trimming pared 0 bases from V and 2 bases from J, leaving 11 bases between. The CDR3, as DNA: TGCGCCAGCAGTGAGTCTTCTGCGGCTACCTACAATGAGCAGTTCTTC. Translated: CASSESSAATYNEQFF.

V is TRBV19 and J is TRBJ2-3, with TRBD2 identical over 7 bases. The CDR3 is 17 residues long. The trim removed 4 bases at V and 1 base at J, leaving 11 bases unmatched. The germline gives CDR1 LNHDA, CDR2 SQIVND (reference sequence). CDR3 nucleotides: TGTGCCAGTAGTAAGGGGATTAGCGGGTGGGGCACAGATACGCAGTATTTT. It translates to CASSKGISGWGTDTQYF.

This chain joins TRBV29-1 and TRBJ2-2, with D possibly being TRBD1 (5 bases). There are 13 residues in the CDR3. V was clipped by 3 bases and J by 3 bases, with 8 bases between them. The germline V gene has CDR1 SQVTM and CDR2 ANQGSEA. CDR3 in DNA: TGCAGCGTTGATCAGGGATACACCGGGGAGCTGTTTTTT. This encodes CSVDQGYTGELFF.

The V gene is TRBV7-3, the J gene TRBJ2-7; TRBD2 matches at 12 bases. CDR1 SGHTA and CDR2 FQGTGA come from the germline V gene. The CDR3 covers 15 residues. V lost 5 bases and J lost 0; bases outside the gene matches: 2. CDR3 protein: CASSRTSGDSYEQYF. Here the CDR3 DNA reads TGTGCCAGCAGCCGGACTAGCGGGGACTCCTACGAGCAGTACTTC.

This clone is medium-sized within its sample. This chain links TRBV30 with TRBJ1-2; TRBD1 aligns across 9 bases. There are 14 residues in the CDR3. CDR1 and CDR2 (germline): GTSNPN, SVGIG (reference sequence). The V and J ends lost 0 bases and 4 bases, in that order; junction bases with no gene match: 3. CDR3 coding DNA: TGTGCCTGGAGTGTAGACAGGGGGTTCTATGGCTACACCTTC. Its translation: CAWSVDRGFYGYTF. Looking up the rest from reference TRBV30 and TRBJ1-2 gives the full variable domain: SQTIHQWPATLVQPVGSPLSLECTVEGTSNPNLYWYRQAAGRGLQLLFYSVGIGQISSEVPQNLSASRPQDRQFILSSKKLLLSDSGFYLCAWSVDRGFYGYTFGSGTRLTVV.